This TCR beta chain stems from a study of PD-L1 blockade in urothelial cancer. Study in general: Patients had undergone 0 to 3 prior chemotherapy regimens. Peripheral blood specimens exhibited a median yield of approximately 150,000 T cells. Blood was tested 3 weeks (second dose) and 6 weeks into treatment. The study, taken as a whole, reports: Better survival was predicted by below-median pretreatment blood TCR clonality.

Only in-frame clones appear in the TCRdb table, and some are missing; sequencing was by immunoSEQ multiplex PCR. The table has more than 35,000 clones, around 80% seen once. About this clone itself: What it recognizes is unknown.

Germline CDR1 and CDR2: LNHDA and SQIVND (reference sequence). V lost 5 bases, J lost 1 base, and 14 bases lay in between. There are 15 residues in the CDR3. The starting material was PBMCs, obtained around atezolizumab (anti-PD-L1) treatment. The chain couples TRBV19 to TRBJ1-2, with no clear D. The TCR comes from an older man with urothelial cancer. Here the CDR3 reads CASSPEGSLNYGYTF. The CDR3 nucleotides are TGTGCCAGTAGTCCAGAGGGCAGCCTTAACTATGGCTACACCTTC.